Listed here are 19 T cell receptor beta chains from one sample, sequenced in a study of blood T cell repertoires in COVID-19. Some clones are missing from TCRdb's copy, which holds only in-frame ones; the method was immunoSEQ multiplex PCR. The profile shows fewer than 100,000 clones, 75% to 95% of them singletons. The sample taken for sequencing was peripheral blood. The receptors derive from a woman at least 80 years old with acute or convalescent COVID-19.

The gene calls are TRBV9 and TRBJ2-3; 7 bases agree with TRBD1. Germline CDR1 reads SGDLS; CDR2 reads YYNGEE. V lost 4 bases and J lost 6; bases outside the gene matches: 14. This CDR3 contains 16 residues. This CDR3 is CASSSQQGLQADTQYF. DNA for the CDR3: TGTGCCAGCAGCTCCCAACAGGGGTTGCAGGCTGATACGCAGTATTTT.

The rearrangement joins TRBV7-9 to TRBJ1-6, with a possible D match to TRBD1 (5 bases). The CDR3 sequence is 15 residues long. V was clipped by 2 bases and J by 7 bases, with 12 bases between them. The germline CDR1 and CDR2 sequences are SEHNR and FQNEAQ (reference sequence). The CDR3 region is CASSLTSNRNSPLHF. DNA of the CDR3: TGTGCCAGCAGCTTAACCTCCAACAGGAATTCACCCCTCCACTTT.

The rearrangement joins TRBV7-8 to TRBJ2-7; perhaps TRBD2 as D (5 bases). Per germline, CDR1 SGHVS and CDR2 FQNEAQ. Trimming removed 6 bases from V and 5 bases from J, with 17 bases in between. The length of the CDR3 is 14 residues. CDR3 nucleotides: TGTGCCAGCAGTCTAGGCGGGCATGTCAACGAGCAGTACTTC. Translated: CASSLGGHVNEQYF. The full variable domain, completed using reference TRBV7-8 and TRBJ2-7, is GAGVSQSPRYKVAKRGQDVALRCDPISGHVSLFWYQQALGQGPEFLTYFQNEAQLDKSGLPSDRFFAERPEGSVSTLKIQRTQQEDSAVYLCASSLGGHVNEQYFGPGTRLTVT.

The CDR3 DNA reads TGTGCCAGCAGCCAAGAGTCGGGTTTCTCCCTGGGTGAGCAGTTCTTC. Protein product: CASSQESGFSLGEQFF. This sequence joins TRBV3-1 (or the pseudogene TRBV3-2) and TRBJ2-1; D call uncertain. V lost 0 bases to trimming and J lost 9 bases, with 18 bases between them. The CDR3 consists of 16 residues. Germline CDR1 LGHDT, CDR2 YNNKEL (reference sequence).

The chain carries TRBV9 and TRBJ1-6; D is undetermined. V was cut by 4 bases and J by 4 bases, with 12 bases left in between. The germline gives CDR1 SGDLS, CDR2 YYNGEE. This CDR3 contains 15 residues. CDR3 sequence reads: CASSPTRQYNSPLHF. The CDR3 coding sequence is TGTGCCAGCAGCCCCACGCGGCAGTATAATTCACCCCTCCACTTT.

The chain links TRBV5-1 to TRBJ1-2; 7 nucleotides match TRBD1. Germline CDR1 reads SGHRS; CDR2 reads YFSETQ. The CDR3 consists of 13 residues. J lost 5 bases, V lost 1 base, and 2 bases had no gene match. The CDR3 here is CASSLTGVYGYTF. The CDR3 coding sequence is TGCGCCAGCAGCTTGACAGGGGTGTATGGCTACACCTTC.

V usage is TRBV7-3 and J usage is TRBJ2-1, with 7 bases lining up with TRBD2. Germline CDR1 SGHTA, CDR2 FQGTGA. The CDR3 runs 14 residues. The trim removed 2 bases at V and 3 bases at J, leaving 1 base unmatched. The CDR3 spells CASSLGGGYNEQFF. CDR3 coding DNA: TGTGCCAGCAGCTTAGGCGGGGGCTACAATGAGCAGTTCTTC.

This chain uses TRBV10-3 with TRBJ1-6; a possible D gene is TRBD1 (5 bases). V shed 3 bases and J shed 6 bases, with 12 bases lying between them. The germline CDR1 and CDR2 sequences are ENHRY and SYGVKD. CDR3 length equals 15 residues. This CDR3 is CAISEGADSNSPLHF. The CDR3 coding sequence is TGTGCCATCAGTGAAGGGGCAGACAGTAATTCACCCCTCCACTTT.

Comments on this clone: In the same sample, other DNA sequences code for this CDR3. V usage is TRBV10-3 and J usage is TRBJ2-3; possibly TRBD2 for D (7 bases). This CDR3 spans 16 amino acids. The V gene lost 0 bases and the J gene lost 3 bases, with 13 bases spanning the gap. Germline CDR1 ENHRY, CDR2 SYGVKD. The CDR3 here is CAISESGGGSTDTQYF. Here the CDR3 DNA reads TGTGCCATCAGTGAGTCGGGAGGGGGGAGTACAGATACGCAGTATTTT.

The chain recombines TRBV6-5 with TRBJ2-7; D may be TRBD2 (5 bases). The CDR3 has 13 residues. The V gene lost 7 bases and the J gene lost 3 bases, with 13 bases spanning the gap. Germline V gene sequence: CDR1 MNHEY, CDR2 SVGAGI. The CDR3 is CASTRGPSYEQYF. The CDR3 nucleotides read TGTGCCAGCACGCGAGGGCCCAGCTACGAGCAGTACTTC.

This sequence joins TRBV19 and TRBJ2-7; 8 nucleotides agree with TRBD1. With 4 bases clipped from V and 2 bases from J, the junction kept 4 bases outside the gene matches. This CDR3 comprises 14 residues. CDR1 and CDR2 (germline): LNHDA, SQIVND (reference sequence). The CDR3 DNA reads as TGTGCCAGTAGTAGGACAGGGACCCCCTACGAGCAGTACTTC. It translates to CASSRTGTPYEQYF.

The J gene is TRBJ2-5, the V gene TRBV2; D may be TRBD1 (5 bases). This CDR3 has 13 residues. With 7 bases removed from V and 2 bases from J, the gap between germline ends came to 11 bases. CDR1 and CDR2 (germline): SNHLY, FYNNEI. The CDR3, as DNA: TGTGCCAGCATGACAGAACTACAAGAGACCCAGTACTTC. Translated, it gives CASMTELQETQYF.

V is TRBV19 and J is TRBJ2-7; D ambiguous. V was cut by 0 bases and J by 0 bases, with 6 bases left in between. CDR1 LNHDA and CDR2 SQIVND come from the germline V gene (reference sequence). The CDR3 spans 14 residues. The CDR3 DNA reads TGTGCCAGTAGTATAGACAGATCCTCCTACGAGCAGTACTTC. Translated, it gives CASSIDRSSYEQYF.

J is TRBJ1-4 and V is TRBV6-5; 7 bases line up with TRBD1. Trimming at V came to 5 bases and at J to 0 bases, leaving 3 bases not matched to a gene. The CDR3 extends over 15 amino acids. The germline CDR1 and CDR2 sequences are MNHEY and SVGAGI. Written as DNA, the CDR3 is TGTGCCAGCAGTCGCGACAGGGCAACTAATGAAAAACTGTTTTTT. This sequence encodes CASSRDRATNEKLFF.

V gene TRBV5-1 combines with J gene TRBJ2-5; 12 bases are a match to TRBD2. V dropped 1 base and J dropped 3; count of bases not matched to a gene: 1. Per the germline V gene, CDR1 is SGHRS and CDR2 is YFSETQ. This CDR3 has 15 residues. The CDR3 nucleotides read TGCGCCAGCAGCTTGACTAGCGGGAGGAAAGAGACCCAGTACTTC. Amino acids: CASSLTSGRKETQYF.

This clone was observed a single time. CDR3 residues: CASGLDSQAFF. In DNA form, the CDR3 reads TGTGCCAGCGGCCTGGACAGCCAAGCTTTCTTT. The J gene is TRBJ1-1, the V gene TRBV7-9, with D possibly matching TRBD1 (6 bases). The CDR3 contains 11 residues. Germline CDR1 reads SEHNR; CDR2 reads FQNEAQ (reference sequence). The germline V and J ends were trimmed by 8 bases and 9 bases, with 13 bases remaining between them.

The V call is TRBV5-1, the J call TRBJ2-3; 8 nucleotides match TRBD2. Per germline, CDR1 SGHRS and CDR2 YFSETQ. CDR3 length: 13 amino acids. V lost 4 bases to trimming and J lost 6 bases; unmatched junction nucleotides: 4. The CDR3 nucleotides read TGCGCCAGCAGCCGGACTAGCATGGATACGCAGTATTTT. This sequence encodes CASSRTSMDTQYF.

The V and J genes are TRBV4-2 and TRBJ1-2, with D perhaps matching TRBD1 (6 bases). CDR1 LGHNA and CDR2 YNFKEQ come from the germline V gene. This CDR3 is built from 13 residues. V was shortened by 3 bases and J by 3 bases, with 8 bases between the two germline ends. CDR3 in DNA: TGTGCCAGCAGCCAGCGGACAGACTATGGCTACACCTTC. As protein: CASSQRTDYGYTF.

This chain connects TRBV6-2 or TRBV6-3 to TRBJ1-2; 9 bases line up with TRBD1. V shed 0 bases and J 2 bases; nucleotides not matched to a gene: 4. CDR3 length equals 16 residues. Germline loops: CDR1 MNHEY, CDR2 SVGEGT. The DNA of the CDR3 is TGTGCCAGCAGTTACTCTTTCGGGACAGGGAACTATGGCTACACCTTC. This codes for CASSYSFGTGNYGYTF.